These 11 T cell receptor beta chains were all obtained from the same sample, sequenced in a study of a mutant IDH1 vaccine in newly diagnosed glioma. Libraries were prepared by immunoSEQ multiplex PCR; TCRdb keeps only in-frame clonotypes and omits some of them. The sample consists of tens of thousands of clones, more than 75% of them appearing once. Time point of the sample: week 35, safety follow-up. The investigators gave 300 ug of mutant IDH1 20-mer peptide in each vaccine dose, together with topical imiquimod. Their specific antigens are unknown. Sample: PBMCs, taken from a glioma patient whose treatment included an IDH1 peptide vaccine. The receptors stem from a young man with glioma.

The chain recombines TRBV6-5 with TRBJ2-3; D not certain. V gave up 7 bases and J gave up 1 base, with 3 bases separating them. The germline V gene encodes CDR1 MNHEY and CDR2 SVGAGI. The CDR3 sequence is 11 residues long. The CDR3 DNA follows: TGTGCCAGCATTGGCACAGATACGCAGTATTTT. Amino acids: CASIGTDTQYF.

CDR3 coding DNA: TGTGCCTGGAGTGAACTCGGGGGAACTAGCACAGATACGCAGTATTTT. It encodes CAWSELGGTSTDTQYF. This chain connects TRBV30 to TRBJ2-3, with D possibly matching TRBD2 (6 bases). Germline CDR1 GTSNPN, CDR2 SVGIG (reference sequence). The CDR3 spans 16 residues. Trimming took off 1 base at V and 0 bases at J, with 14 bases between the two ends.

The gene calls are TRBV7-9 and TRBJ2-7; 9 bases are shared with TRBD2. J lost 2 bases, V lost 5 bases, and 7 bases had no gene match. CDR1 and CDR2 (germline): SEHNR, FQNEAQ (reference sequence). The length of the CDR3 is 15 residues. CDR3: CASSPSSGAAYEQYF. CDR3 in DNA: TGTGCCAGCAGCCCCTCTAGCGGGGCGGCCTACGAGCAGTACTTC.

The sample holds one count of this clone. V usage is TRBV28 and J usage is TRBJ2-7; D is unresolved. The CDR3 extends over 13 amino acids. CDR1 is MDHEN and CDR2 is SYDVKM in the germline V gene. The V end lost 3 bases, the J end lost 6 bases, and 12 bases lay between the germline ends. CDR3 sequence: CASSFKVPLEQYF. CDR3 coding DNA: TGTGCCAGCAGTTTCAAAGTTCCCCTCGAGCAGTACTTC. Full variable domain (outside the CDR3, taken from reference TRBV28 and TRBJ2-7): DVKVTQSSRYLVKRTGEKVFLECVQDMDHENMFWYRQDPGLGLRLIYFSYDVKMKEKGDIPEGYSVSREKKERFSLILESASTNQTSMYLCASSFKVPLEQYFGPGTRLTVT.

This clone was observed a handful of times. The genes are TRBV6-1 and TRBJ1-5; D call uncertain. CDR1 is MNHNS and CDR2 is SASEGT in the germline V gene. The CDR3 length is 14 residues. With 7 bases removed from V and 0 bases from J, the gap between germline ends came to 10 bases. The CDR3 region is CASKPTYSNQPQHF. CDR3 in DNA: TGTGCCAGCAAGCCGACTTATAGCAATCAGCCCCAGCATTTT.

V gene TRBV18 combines with J gene TRBJ2-3; D not resolved. Trimming stripped 3 bases from V and 0 bases from J, with 7 bases between. CDR3 size: 14 residues. Germline values: CDR1 KGHSH, CDR2 LQKENI. The CDR3 DNA follows: TGTGCCAGCTCACCCCGGGCTAGCACAGATACGCAGTATTTT. Its translation: CASSPRASTDTQYF.

This clone was seen more than once but under ten times. J is TRBJ1-1 and V is TRBV7-5; TRBD1 is the table's D call and was not checked against the DNA. TRBV7-5 is reported as a pseudogene. This CDR3 is built from 15 residues. For the CDR3, the DNA is TGTGTCAGAAGCTCCCACAGGGGGCTAAGCACTGAAGCTTTCTTT. It codes for CVRSSHRGLSTEAFF.

The rearrangement uses TRBV9 and TRBJ2-5; 11 bases are shared with TRBD2. J was trimmed by 6 bases and V by 1 base; bases with no gene match: 11. This CDR3 contains 17 residues. Germline V gene sequence: CDR1 SGDLS, CDR2 YYNGEE. In DNA, the CDR3 is TGTGCCAGCAGCGTACTAGCGGGGGGAATAGAGACGAAGACCCAGTACTTC. Encoded protein: CASSVLAGGIETKTQYF.

The V gene is TRBV10-3, the J gene TRBJ1-1; weak D call: TRBD1 (5 bases). The CDR3 runs to 14 residues. Germline loops: CDR1 ENHRY, CDR2 SYGVKD. Trimming removed 4 bases from V and 8 bases from J, with 17 bases in between. The CDR3 is CAISAFLGEVEAFF. In DNA form, the CDR3 reads TGTGCCATCAGTGCTTTTTTAGGGGAGGTCGAAGCTTTCTTT.

The chain has TRBV4-1 and TRBJ2-4; TRBD1 or TRBD2 may be the D gene (5 bases each). Trimming pared 0 bases from V and 8 bases from J, leaving 8 bases between. This CDR3 spans 13 amino acids. Germline V gives CDR1 MGHRA, CDR2 YSYEKL. The CDR3 DNA follows: TGCGCCAGCAGCCAAGAGGGGACGGACATTCAGTACTTC. Translating gives CASSQEGTDIQYF.

The genes are TRBV27 and TRBJ2-7, with TRBD1 matching over 7 bases. CDR3 size: 14 residues. Germline values: CDR1 MNHEY, CDR2 SMNVEV (reference sequence). After removal of 6 bases from V and 3 bases from J, the junction contained 8 bases not matched to a gene. CDR3 sequence reads: CASRVRDSVYEQYF. In DNA, the CDR3 is TGTGCCAGCAGGGTCCGGGACAGTGTCTACGAGCAGTACTTC.